This T cell receptor (beta chain) was profiled in a study of cytomegalovirus exposure and HLA in healthy donors (dated by TCRdb to about 2017). In the study overall: An earlier analysis of under 600 of the donors reported about 250 Gb of sequence data and roughly 100 million unique TCR beta sequences from about 200 million T cells. Because of strong linkage in the cohort, four to six DR-DQ haplotypes were treated as single units for association and clustering. The number of typed donors differed by locus: roughly 620-640 for A, B, C, DRB1 and DQB1; 500 to 550 for DQA1; about 600 for DPA1; and roughly 490 for DPB1. To predict cytomegalovirus infection status, the study brought together high-throughput TCR immunosequencing, statistical association of individual TCRs with disease status, and machine learning. Every discovery cohort repertoire had been produced on one sequencing platform. Along with the roughly 610-subject first cohort, a separate validation cohort of over a hundred different subjects was used. Using immunosequencing, the study profiled T cell repertoires from about 650 subjects and related those repertoires to cytomegalovirus serostatus. Alongside the repertoire data, information on donor age, sex, ethnicity and CMV serostatus was compiled. To study patterns of TCR occurrence, a later analysis re-analyzed previously published TCR beta repertoires from 650 to 750 donors and added high-resolution HLA genotyping. Among about 360 genotyped donors of the cohort, an average of 235,054 unique TCR beta nucleotide sequences were sequenced per donor, around 20% of them non-productive. An early release covering roughly 580 HLA-typed donors comprised approximately 290 gigabases of sequencing data and 65 million to 100 million unique TCR sequences. HLA typing included class I and class II loci at four-digit resolution. In a later genetic analysis, genome-wide SNP genotypes for about three fifths of the roughly 670 donors were used, and that subset was treated as a discovery cohort. To decide whether each TCR beta V gene segment behaved as functional or pseudogenic, an earlier analysis of some 600 of the donors relied on high-throughput TCR beta sequencing. The genetic ancestry cluster associated with self-reported Caucasian donors included 80% to 90% of the 350 to 500 genotyped donors. Rather than drawing on any new phenotypic data, the later analysis identified candidate immune exposures from TCR beta sequences and the way those sequences occurred across donors. The aim of the study was to test whether cataloging public T cell receptors could identify signatures of past pathogen exposure. Study-wide findings and limitations: According to a later genetic analysis, donors in an Asian-associated ancestry cluster had fewer N-insertions in productive TCRs than the approximately 700-donor mean. In the study, approximately 160 TCR beta chains were listed as associated with cytomegalovirus. A group of highly shared sequence variants was considered likely to be a technical artifact of the sequencing pipeline. A further reported finding was that TCR beta sequences accurately predicted the HLA-A and HLA-B alleles for most subjects in the first cohort. While some public TCRs were present in many individuals, most TCR sequences turned up only very rarely across donors. The authors suggested that the approach could potentially be extended to other disease states and immunological phenotypes. HLA typing was unavailable for some donors at each locus, so association tests used only the typed subset. In this cohort, only TCR beta chains were sequenced, and detectable features were limited by the absence of alpha or paired-chain data. Assigning TCR associations to individual alleles was difficult when HLA alleles, especially DR and DQ, strongly co-occurred. An association between a missense DCLRE1C variant and V-gene and J-gene trimming of TCR beta chains was found in a later genetic analysis and replicated in an independent cohort. CMV serostatus was the only immune exposure information available for the cohort. Most CMV-associated TCR beta chains appeared to be HLA-restricted in a later analysis, and the HLA associations seemed to be driven largely by CMV exposure. Correlated functional status among segregating V segments might reflect linkage disequilibrium, but an unknown experimental factor could not be ruled out. At a false discovery rate of 0.05, a later analysis linked roughly 17,000 TCR beta sequences to specific HLA alleles. In both the original and validation cohorts, the classifier was reported to diagnose cytomegalovirus status with high specificity and sensitivity. Roughly uniform sequencing depth across donors was assumed in presence/absence analyses, although this assumption may not hold. Over 15 rarely observed V segments, including chromosome 9 orphons, were excluded from the earlier analysis of just under 600 of the donors because counts were too low. In a later analysis, several top co-occurrence clusters were reported to appear linked to parvovirus B19, influenza, CMV and Epstein-Barr virus. A later analysis found that HLA-associated TCR beta chains were more clonally expanded and had lower generation probabilities than equally common non-associated chains. A later analysis found that TCR association rates varied across HLA loci, with DRB1 alleles showing the most associated TCRs and HLA-C alleles the fewest. In an earlier analysis of a few hundred of the donors, most TCR beta V segments were observed in productive rearrangements about 87% or about 30% of the time, broadly matching IMGT annotations. In vitro tests confirmed that a few of the cytomegalovirus-associated TCR beta chains recognize cytomegalovirus antigens.

With regard to this clone: The target of this receptor is not known. Base-call qualities are not available, and no considerably larger clone is one nucleotide away.

To prepare the library, the immunoSEQ multiplex PCR assay was applied. A mixture of 60 forward primers for TCR Vbeta segments and 13 reverse primers for TCR Jbeta segments was used in the multiplex PCR. The CDR3 region of rearranged TCR beta genes was amplified from genomic DNA by a multiplex PCR assay. The amplified TCR beta libraries were sequenced on the Illumina HiSeq System as 87-base-pair reads. For the original study's pipeline: A later analysis counted tens of millions of unique TCR beta chains across the 666 repertoires, and some 12 million of these chains were shared by at least two donors. A nearest-neighbor algorithm error-corrected the raw reads and collapsed the reads into unique sequences, merging closely related sequences to remove PCR and sequencing errors. CDR3 sequences were aligned to IMGT reference sequences to assign V, D and J gene segments. For a sequence to be retained, a match of at least six nucleotides to both a V gene segment and a J gene segment was required. A rearrangement counted as productive if the CDR3 had no stop codons and remained in frame with V and J, and every other rearrangement counted as non-productive. CDR3 was defined according to IMGT convention as the region running from the second conserved V-encoded cysteine to the conserved J-encoded phenylalanine. The earlier analysis of fewer than 700 of the donors excluded sequences that lacked an unambiguous match to a single V gene segment. In an earlier analysis of several hundred of the donors, V segments were called functional above 56.7% productive rearrangements and were called segregating when the between-donor standard deviation exceeded 5%. A statistical classification framework was developed to diagnose cytomegalovirus status using the catalog of TCR beta chain sequences. In a later analysis, V and J genes were assigned by comparing TCR nucleotide sequences against IMGT/GENE-DB human TR gene sequences. In a later analysis, CDR3 sequences and most-parsimonious VDJ recombination scenarios were assigned using the TCRdist pipeline. In a later analysis, each TCR beta chain was defined by its CDR3 amino acid sequence together with its V-gene family, and reads without a unique V-gene family were excluded. In a later analysis, nearly 600 highly shared, low-generation-probability nucleotide sequences were removed to address suspected cross-contamination and a sequencing artifact. For each public chain, a later analysis derived a clonal expansion index from normalized ranks of inferred template counts within each repertoire. In a later analysis, generation probabilities were computed with a VDJ recombination model fitted to out-of-frame rearrangements, and the resulting probabilities were checked against IGoR. In a later analysis, hypergeometric tests were used to score TCR-TCR, TCR-HLA and TCR-CMV co-occurrence, with a repertoire-size bias correction applied to TCR pairs. In a later analysis, false discovery rates were estimated by permuting HLA or CMV assignments 20 times. In a later analysis, co-occurring TCRs were grouped using DBSCAN, with TCRdist sequence similarity added in when clustering inside HLA-allele-positive subsets. For co-occurrence clustering, repertoires with fewer than 30,000 or more than 120,000 public chains were excluded, along with 5 or 6 repertoires with anomalous nucleotide sharing. The table comes from immuneACCESS by way of TCRdb, which keeps in-frame sequences with V and J called. Part of the clones is missing from these tables; in studies checked, under half for an unresolved V gene and the rest for unknown reasons. V, J and clone size reflect that table, while D and trimming were determined from the DNA. In all, the sample holds about 140,000 clones, and over 65% of those were seen once. The ten largest account for approximately 1.6% of the sample.

The cohort comprised 710 or so healthy bone marrow donors. At the time of sampling, every cohort member was nominally healthy, though immune exposures that went unrecorded were likely present. The donor tested CMV seronegative and was one of the 352 seronegative cohort members. Each donor provided a peripheral blood sample, and peripheral blood mononuclear cells were used for TCR beta sequencing. Genomic DNA was extracted from the blood cell samples with the Qiagen DNeasy Blood Extraction Kit. This TCR was recovered from a woman under 40 in good health and CMV-seronegative. The specimen sequenced was PBMCs.

The CDR3 corresponds to CASRVTSRTQYF. In nucleotides, the sequence is TGTGCCAGCAGGGTAACTAGTAGGACGCAGTATTTT. The receptor chain draws on TRBV6-1 and TRBJ2-3; possibly the D gene is TRBD2, per 5 matching bases. V is shortened by 6 bases, J by 9 bases, and the region joining them spans 13 bases. The germline V gene gives CDR1 as MNHNS and CDR2 as SASEGT. The CDR3 numbers 12 residues from cysteine through phenylalanine. Only CDR3 DNA remains: 36 bases, in frame from the first base.